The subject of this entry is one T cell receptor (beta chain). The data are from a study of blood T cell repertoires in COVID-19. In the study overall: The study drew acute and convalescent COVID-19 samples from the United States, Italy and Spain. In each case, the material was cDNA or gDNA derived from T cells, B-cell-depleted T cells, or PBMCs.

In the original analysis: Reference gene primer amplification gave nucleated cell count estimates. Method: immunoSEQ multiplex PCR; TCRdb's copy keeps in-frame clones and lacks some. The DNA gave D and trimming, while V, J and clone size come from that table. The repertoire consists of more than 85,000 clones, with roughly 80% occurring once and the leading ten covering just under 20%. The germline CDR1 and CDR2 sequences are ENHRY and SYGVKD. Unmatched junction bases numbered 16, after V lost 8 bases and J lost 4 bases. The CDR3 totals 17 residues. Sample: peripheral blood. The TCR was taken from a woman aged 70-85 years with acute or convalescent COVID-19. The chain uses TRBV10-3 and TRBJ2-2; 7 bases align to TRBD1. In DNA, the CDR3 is TGTGCCATCTGCGATTCAGACAGGGTGGAAAGCACCGGGGAGCTGTTTTTT. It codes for CAICDSDRVESTGELFF.